This T cell receptor beta chain was sequenced for a study of blood T cell repertoires in COVID-19. Looking at the study overall: Researchers got acute and convalescent COVID-19 samples from the United States, Italy and Spain.

In this sample, this clone turned up once. The V and J ends lost 8 bases and 0 bases respectively, with 14 bases between them. This CDR3 spans 15 amino acids. From germline, CDR1 is LNHDA and CDR2 SQIVND (reference sequence). Authors' methods: Estimates of nucleated cell counts were drawn from the amplification of reference gene primers. Sequenced by immunoSEQ multiplex PCR; TCRdb stores in-frame clones only, minus some. That table gives V, J and clone size, and the DNA gave D and trimming. Here the sample spans 260,000 or so clones, roughly 89% being singletons. Clinical history as reported by participants underpinned cohort assignment.

The sequence derives from a woman aged 25-40 years with acute COVID-19. The rearrangement links TRBV19 to TRBJ1-5; perhaps TRBD1 as D (6 bases). The specimen was PBMCs or T cells enriched from blood (not recorded which). CDR3 sequence reads: CASQGRVPSNQPQHF. The CDR3 DNA reads TGTGCCAGTCAGGGGCGGGTCCCTAGCAATCAGCCCCAGCATTTT. Based on the CDR3 plus reference TRBV19 and TRBJ1-5, the full variable domain is DGGITQSPKYLFRKEGQNVTLSCEQNLNHDAMYWYRQDPGQGLRLIYYSQIVNDFQKGDIAEGYSVSREKKESFPLTVTSAQKNPTAFYLCASQGRVPSNQPQHFGDGTRLSIL.